This TCR beta chain came from a study of blood T cells in healthy people across ages. The use of a sample-barcoded 5' primer and a J-beta primer mix characterized a second PCR of roughly 6 to 11 cycles. Every cDNA molecule carried a tag from a template-switch adaptor bearing 12 random nucleotides. Via MiXCR, TCRdb re-called the 5' RACE reads, giving one row per CDR3 protein. The sample consists of roughly 570,000 distinct CDR3 sequences, 27% of them appearing once. This TCR was sampled from a woman in her seventies in good health. The specimen was blood.

The CDR3 DNA reads as TGTGCCAGCAGCCGCCGGGACTCCGGGGGCTACACCTTC. Amino acid sequence: CASSRRDSGGYTF. The chain is built from TRBV7-2 and TRBJ1-2, with D maybe TRBD1 (5 bases). This CDR3 is built from 13 residues. Per germline, CDR1 SGHTA and CDR2 FQGNSA. The V end was cut by 5 bases, the J end by 8 bases, with 15 bases between.